Listed below are T cell receptor beta chains from one sample, sequenced in a study of T cells after posttransplantation cyclophosphamide. Profiling relied on immunoSEQ multiplex PCR, and the TCRdb table lists in-frame clones only, not all of them. Sampling found about 22,000 clones, none seen once. Input material: PBMCs. All receptors come from a woman between 45 and 60 years old in good health, CMV-negative, and a related stem cell transplant donor. Each CDR3 is given with its conserved first and last residue. The order of the fields is V gene, CDR3 protein.

V: TRBV5-6
CDR3: CASSLAGSSKSYEQYF

V: TRBV6-5
CDR3: CASSYSGPGTGSEQYF

V: TRBV5-6
CDR3: CASPSGQGLAPLHF

V: TRBV5-1
CDR3: CASSLVAGPLNTEAFF

V: TRBV7-6
CDR3: CASSYGQGWFEVRWGYQPQHF

V: TRBV5-4
CDR3: CASSKKDSGGNEKLFF

V: TRBV7-2
CDR3: CASSLTGNQPQHF

V: TRBV9
CDR3: CASSVGSSGGGGETQYF

V: TRBV28
CDR3: CASRETTYEQYF

V: TRBV6-6
CDR3: CASSVIKGSPTEAFF

V: TRBV5-1
CDR3: CASTPGEGDGEKLFF

V: TRBV14
CDR3: CASSQDHSSRGTQYF

V: TRBV7-2
CDR3: CASSLVWDRGTLYYGYTF

V: TRBV5-8
CDR3: CASSLVTGGNTEAFF

V: TRBV4-2
CDR3: CASSQDGYGYTF

V: TRBV7-9
CDR3: CASSPTGWKETQYF

V: TRBV2
CDR3: CASSEGADYGYTF

V: TRBV2
CDR3: CASKKGASDTQYF

V: TRBV19
CDR3: CASSISTGGYYEQYF

V: TRBV18
CDR3: CASSPTGQGDNQPQHF

V: TRBV29-1
CDR3: CSALGGSRDGYNEQFF

V: TRBV5-4
CDR3: CASLAGGTDTQYF

V: TRBV4-2
CDR3: CASSQDGLGAYEQYF

V: TRBV11-3
CDR3: CASSFGQGYNEQFF

V: TRBV29-1
CDR3: CSAVGAGGRGNQPQHF

V: TRBV6-4
CDR3: CASSDSSRADYNEQFF

V: TRBV2
CDR3: CATRTPLTGVTEAFF

V: TRBV4-3
CDR3: CASSQEGQGGDTQYF

V: TRBV2
CDR3: CASSEVAGGSEQYF

V: TRBV11-2
CDR3: CASSFQQGFTGELFF

V: TRBV18
CDR3: CASSPGQSYNEQFF

V: TRBV6-4
CDR3: CASSDPPGLAGGGVGANVLTF

V: TRBV7-2
CDR3: CASSQTGAGNQPQHF

V: TRBV7-9
CDR3: CASSLGTGSGYTF

V: TRBV5-1
CDR3: CASRLGDNEQFF

V: TRBV5-4
CDR3: CASSLYLGQGAMRGYEQYF

V: TRBV6-1
CDR3: CASSERGQVMGQYF

V: TRBV6-1
CDR3: CASSEVAGGADTQYF

V: TRBV6-6
CDR3: CASSNRDIGTYEQYF

V: TRBV4-3
CDR3: CASSQDYRQGAAYEQYF

V: TRBV5-1
CDR3: CASSLAQGNTEAFF

V: TRBV11-2
CDR3: CASSLDPAGGTDTQYF

V: TRBV6-5
CDR3: CASSYYAENTEAFF

V: TRBV18
CDR3: CASSPGTPAYEQYF

V: TRBV19
CDR3: CASKTSQGVEQYF

V: TRBV5-1
CDR3: CASSKTGTSSYNEQFF

V: TRBV5-1
CDR3: CASSLDRGGNEQFF

V: TRBV7-9
CDR3: CASSLDGLSGNTIYF

V: TRBV4-2
CDR3: CASSQAFLAGGPTSYEQYF

V: TRBV4-1
CDR3: CASSQEQGAKPQHF

V: TRBV5-1
CDR3: CASSATSATDTQYF

V: TRBV2
CDR3: CASREKRAEAFF

V: TRBV9
CDR3: CASSVGDRGNTGELFF

V: TRBV25-1
CDR3: CASSESTGLSYEQYF

V: TRBV18
CDR3: CASSPYWTSGGSDTQYF

V: TRBV30
CDR3: CAGGGQGNEKLFF

V: TRBV7-9
CDR3: CASSSSFGGSSYGYTF

V: TRBV5-4
CDR3: CASSLGGLNEQYF